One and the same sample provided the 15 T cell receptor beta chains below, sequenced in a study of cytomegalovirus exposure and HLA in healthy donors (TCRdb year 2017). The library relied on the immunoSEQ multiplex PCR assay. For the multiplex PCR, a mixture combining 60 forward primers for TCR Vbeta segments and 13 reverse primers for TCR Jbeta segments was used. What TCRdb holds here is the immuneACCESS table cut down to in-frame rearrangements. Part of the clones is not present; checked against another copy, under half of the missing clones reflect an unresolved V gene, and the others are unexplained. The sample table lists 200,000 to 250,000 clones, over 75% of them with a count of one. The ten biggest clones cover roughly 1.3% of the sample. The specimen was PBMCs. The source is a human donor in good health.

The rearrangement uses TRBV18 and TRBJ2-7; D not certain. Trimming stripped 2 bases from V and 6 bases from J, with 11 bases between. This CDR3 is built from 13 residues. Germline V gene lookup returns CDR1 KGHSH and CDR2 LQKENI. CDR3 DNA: TGTGCCAGCTCACCAGCGCAGCAGGCCGAGCAGTACTTC. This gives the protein CASSPAQQAEQYF.

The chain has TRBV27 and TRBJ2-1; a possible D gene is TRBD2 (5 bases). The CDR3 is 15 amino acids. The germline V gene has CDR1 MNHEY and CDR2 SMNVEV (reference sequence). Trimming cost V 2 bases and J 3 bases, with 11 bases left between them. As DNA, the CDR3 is TGTGCCAGCAGTTTACGCTTCGGGGTCTACAATGAGCAGTTCTTC. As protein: CASSLRFGVYNEQFF.

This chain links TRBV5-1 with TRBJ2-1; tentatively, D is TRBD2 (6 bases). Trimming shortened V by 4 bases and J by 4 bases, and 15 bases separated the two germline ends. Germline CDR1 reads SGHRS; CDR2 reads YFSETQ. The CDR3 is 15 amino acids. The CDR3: CASSPGLTKYNEQFF. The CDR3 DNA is TGCGCCAGCAGCCCGGGACTGACAAAATACAATGAGCAGTTCTTC.

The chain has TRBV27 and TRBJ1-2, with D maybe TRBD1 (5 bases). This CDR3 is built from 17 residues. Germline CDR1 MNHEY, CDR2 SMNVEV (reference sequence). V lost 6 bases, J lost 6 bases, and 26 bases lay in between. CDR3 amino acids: CASSSNYLGTEGDGYTF. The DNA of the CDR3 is TGTGCCAGCAGCTCAAACTACTTAGGGACGGAGGGTGATGGCTACACCTTC.

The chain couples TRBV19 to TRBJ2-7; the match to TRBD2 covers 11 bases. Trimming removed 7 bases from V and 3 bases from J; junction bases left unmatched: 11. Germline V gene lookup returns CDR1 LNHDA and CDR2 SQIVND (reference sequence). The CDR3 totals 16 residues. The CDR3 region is CASKGLGLAANYEQYF. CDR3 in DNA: TGTGCCAGTAAAGGTCTGGGACTAGCGGCGAACTACGAGCAGTACTTC.

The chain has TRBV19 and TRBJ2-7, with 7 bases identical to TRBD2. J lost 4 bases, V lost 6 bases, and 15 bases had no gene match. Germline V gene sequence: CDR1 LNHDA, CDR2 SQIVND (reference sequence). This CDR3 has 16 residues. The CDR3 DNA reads TGTGCCAGTAGCAGCACCGCGGGGGTAAGGGGATACGAGCAGTACTTC. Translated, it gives CASSSTAGVRGYEQYF.

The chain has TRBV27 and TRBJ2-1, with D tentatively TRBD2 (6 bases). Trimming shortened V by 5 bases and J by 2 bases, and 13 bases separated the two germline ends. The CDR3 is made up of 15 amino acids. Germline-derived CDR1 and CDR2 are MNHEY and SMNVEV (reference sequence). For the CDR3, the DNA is TGTGCCAGCAGTACTGGGACGGGAGCCTACAATGAGCAGTTCTTC. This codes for CASSTGTGAYNEQFF.

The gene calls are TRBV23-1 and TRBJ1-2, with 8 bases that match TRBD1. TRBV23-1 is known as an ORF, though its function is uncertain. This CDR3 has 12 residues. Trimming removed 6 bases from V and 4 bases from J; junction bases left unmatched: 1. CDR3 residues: CASSGQGYGYTF. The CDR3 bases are TGCGCCAGCAGCGGACAGGGCTATGGCTACACCTTC.

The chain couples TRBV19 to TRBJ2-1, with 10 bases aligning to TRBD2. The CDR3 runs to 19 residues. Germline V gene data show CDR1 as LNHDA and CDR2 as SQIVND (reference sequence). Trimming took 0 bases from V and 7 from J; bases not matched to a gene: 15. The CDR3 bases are TGTGCCAGTAGTATAGATCGCTGGGCTAGCGGGAGTTATCCTAATGAGCAGTTCTTC. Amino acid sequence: CASSIDRWASGSYPNEQFF.

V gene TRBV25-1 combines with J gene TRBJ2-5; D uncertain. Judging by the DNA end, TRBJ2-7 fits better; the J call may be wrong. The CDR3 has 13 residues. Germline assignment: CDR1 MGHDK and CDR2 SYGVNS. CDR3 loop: CASSEGLVVEQYF. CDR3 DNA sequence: TGTGCCAGCAGTGAAGGCCTAGTTGTCGAGCAGTACTTC.

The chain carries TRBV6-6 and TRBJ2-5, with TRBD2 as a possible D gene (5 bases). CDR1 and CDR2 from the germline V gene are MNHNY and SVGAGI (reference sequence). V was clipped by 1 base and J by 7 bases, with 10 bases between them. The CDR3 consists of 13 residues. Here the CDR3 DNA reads TGTGCCAGCAGTTACTTAGCCGGAGGGACCCAGTACTTC. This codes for CASSYLAGGTQYF.

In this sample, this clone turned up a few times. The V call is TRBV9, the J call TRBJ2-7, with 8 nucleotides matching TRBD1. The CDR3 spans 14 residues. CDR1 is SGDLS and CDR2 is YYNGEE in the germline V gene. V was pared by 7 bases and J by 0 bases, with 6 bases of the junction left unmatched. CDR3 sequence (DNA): TGTGCCAGCGGCAGGGGGCGGAGCTCCTACGAGCAGTACTTC. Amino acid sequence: CASGRGRSSYEQYF. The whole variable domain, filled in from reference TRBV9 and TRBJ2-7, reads DSGVTQTPKHLITATGQRVTLRCSPRSGDLSVYWYQQSLDQGLQFLIQYYNGEERAKGNILERFSAQQFPDLHSELNLSSLELGDSALYFCASGRGRSSYEQYFGPGTRLTVT.

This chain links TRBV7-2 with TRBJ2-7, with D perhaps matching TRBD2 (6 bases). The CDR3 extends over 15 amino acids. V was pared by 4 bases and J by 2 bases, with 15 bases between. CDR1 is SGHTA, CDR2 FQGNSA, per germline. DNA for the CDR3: TGTGCCAGCAGCTATGGGGGGATGGGCACCTACGAGCAGTACTTC. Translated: CASSYGGMGTYEQYF.

CDR3 in amino acids: CASSRYGGQGDNTQYF. CDR3 sequence (DNA): TGTGCCAGCAGTAGATATGGAGGACAGGGGGATAATACGCAGTATTTT. The chain uses TRBV2 and TRBJ2-3; 10 nucleotides align to TRBD1. There are 16 residues in the CDR3. The germline V gene has CDR1 SNHLY and CDR2 FYNNEI. J lost 7 bases, V lost 5 bases, and 12 bases had no gene match.

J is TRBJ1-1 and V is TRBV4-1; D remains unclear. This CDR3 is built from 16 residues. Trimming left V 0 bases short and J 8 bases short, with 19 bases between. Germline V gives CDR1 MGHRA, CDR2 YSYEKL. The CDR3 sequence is CASSQDRSVLNREAFF. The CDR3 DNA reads TGCGCCAGCAGCCAAGATCGGAGTGTGTTAAATAGGGAAGCTTTCTTT.